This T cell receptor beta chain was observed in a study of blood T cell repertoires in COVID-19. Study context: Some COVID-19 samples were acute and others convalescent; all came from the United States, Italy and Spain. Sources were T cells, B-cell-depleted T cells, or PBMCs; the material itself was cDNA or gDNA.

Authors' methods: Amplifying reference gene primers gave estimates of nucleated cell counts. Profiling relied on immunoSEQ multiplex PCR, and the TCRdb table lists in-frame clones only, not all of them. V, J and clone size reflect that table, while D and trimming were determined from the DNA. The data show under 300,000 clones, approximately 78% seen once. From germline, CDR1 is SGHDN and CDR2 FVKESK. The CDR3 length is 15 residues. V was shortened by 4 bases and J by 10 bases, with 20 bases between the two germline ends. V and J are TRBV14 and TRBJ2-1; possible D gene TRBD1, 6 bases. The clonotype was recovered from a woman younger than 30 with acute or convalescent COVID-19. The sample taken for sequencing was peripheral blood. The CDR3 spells CASSRPDRPRGEQFF. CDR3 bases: TGTGCCAGCAGCCGCCCAGACAGGCCTAGGGGGGAGCAGTTCTTC.